This entry describes one TCR beta chain. Clones were sequenced by immunoSEQ multiplex PCR, and TCRdb holds only the in-frame ones, with some missing. This sample has 70,000 to 85,000 clones, with about 90% found just once. This sample is part of a study of T cell changes during pregnancy in multiple sclerosis. Germline CDR1 SQVTM, CDR2 ANQGSEA. V dropped 7 bases and J dropped 6; count of bases not matched to a gene: 6. The CDR3 is 13 amino acids. The TCR was taken from a female donor with multiple sclerosis, enrolled in a pregnancy study. The specimen was peripheral blood, collected before pregnancy. The chain couples TRBV29-1 to TRBJ1-1, with TRBD1 matching 12 bases. The CDR3 coding sequence is TGCAGCGCCGGGACAGGGGGCTCGGCTGAAGCTTTCTTT. Translation gives CSAGTGGSAEAFF. Based on the CDR3 plus reference TRBV29-1 and TRBJ1-1, the full variable domain is SAVISQKPSRDICQRGTSLTIQCQVDSQVTMMFWYRQQPGQSLTLIATANQGSEATYESGFVIDKFPISRPNLTFSTLTVSNMSPEDSSIYLCSAGTGGSAEAFFGQGTRLTVV.